This passage covers 30 T cell receptor beta chains from one sample sequenced in a study of T-cell reconstitution after alpha-beta-depleted transplantation in children. Library preparation (for TCRbeta) was performed with unique molecular identifiers. One entry per CDR3 protein, called by TCRdb with MiXCR from the PCR reads. The table shows just under 550,000 distinct CDR3 sequences, with around 20% occurring only once. The sample was PBMCs from the stem cell graft donor, taken from the stem cell graft. The source of these receptors is a human donor who donated a stem cell graft to a child with acute lymphoblastic leukemia.

The V gene is TRBV5-1, the J gene TRBJ2-1, with 10 bases lining up with TRBD1. Germline V gives CDR1 SGHRS, CDR2 YFSETQ. The CDR3 sequence is 15 residues long. V trimming: 4 bases; J trimming: 10 bases; junction bases outside the gene matches: 11. CDR3 region: CASSLGQGRPGEQFF. The CDR3 region has the DNA TGCGCCAGCAGCCTGGGACAGGGGCGTCCGGGGGAGCAGTTCTTC.

The gene calls are TRBV12-3 or TRBV12-4 and TRBJ2-5; D uncertain. The CDR3 is 14 residues long. V lost 5 bases to trimming and J lost 9 bases, with 19 bases between them. CDR3 in DNA: TGTGCCAGCAGTCCTTACCCTCGCGAGCAGGCCCAGTACTTC. It encodes CASSPYPREQAQYF.

This clonotype has only a few counts. The V call is TRBV7-9, the J call TRBJ1-1; unclear D gene. Per germline, CDR1 SEHNR and CDR2 FQNEAQ (reference sequence). The V and J ends lost 6 bases and 1 base respectively, with 9 bases between them. The CDR3 contains 13 residues. CDR3 region: CASSKPGNTEAFF. The CDR3 bases are TGTGCCAGCAGTAAACCCGGGAACACTGAAGCTTTCTTT. The whole variable domain, remainder taken from reference TRBV7-9 and TRBJ1-1, is DTGVSQNPRHKITKRGQNVTFRCDPISEHNRLYWYRQTLGQGPEFLTYFQNEAQLEKSRLLSDRFSAERPKGSFSTLEIQRTEQGDSAMYLCASSKPGNTEAFFGQGTRLTVV.

In this sample, this clonotype turned up a few times. The rearrangement uses TRBV5-5 and TRBJ2-2, with 13 bases identical to TRBD2. Germline CDR1 and CDR2: SGHKS and YYEKEE (reference sequence). The junction had 4 bases not matched to a gene; V was cut back by 4 bases and J by 1 base. This CDR3 is built from 17 residues. The CDR3 loop is CASSQGLAGRNTGELFF. CDR3 coding DNA: TGTGCCAGCAGCCAGGGACTAGCGGGGAGGAACACCGGGGAGCTGTTTTTT. Full variable domain (outside the CDR3, taken from reference TRBV5-5 and TRBJ2-2): DAGVTQSPTHLIKTRGQQVTLRCSPISGHKSVSWYQQVLGQGPQFIFQYYEKEERGRGNFPDRFSARQFPNYSSELNVNALLLGDSALYLCASSQGLAGRNTGELFFGEGSRLTVL.

This clonotype has a count of ten or more. The chain combines TRBV9 with TRBJ2-5; TRBD1 is a possible D gene (6 bases). Trimming removed 0 bases from V and 3 bases from J, with 6 bases in between. The CDR3 extends over 13 amino acids. CDR1 is SGDLS, CDR2 YYNGEE, per germline. CDR3 coding DNA: TGTGCCAGCAGCGTAGACAGGGAAGAGACCCAGTACTTC. This codes for CASSVDREETQYF.

This clonotype was recorded many times. The rearrangement joins TRBV7-3 to TRBJ2-5; 8 nucleotides match TRBD1. Germline loops: CDR1 SGHTA, CDR2 FQGTGA. V lost 0 bases, J lost 4 bases, and 4 bases stayed unmatched. This CDR3 is 15 amino acids long. The CDR3: CASSLTGTGGETQYF. The CDR3 DNA reads TGTGCCAGCAGCTTAACGGGTACAGGGGGAGAGACCCAGTACTTC.

The chain employs TRBV5-1 and TRBJ2-5; D is undetermined. CDR1 is SGHRS, CDR2 YFSETQ, per germline. The length of the CDR3 is 13 residues. Trimming took 0 bases from V and 5 from J, leaving 8 bases between them. The CDR3 region has the DNA TGCGCCAGCAGCTTGGTTAGGGCGGAGACCCAGTACTTC. Encoded protein: CASSLVRAETQYF.

The V call is TRBV10-3, the J call TRBJ2-5, with 9 bases that match TRBD1. The trim removed 0 bases at V and 7 bases at J, leaving 3 bases unmatched. Germline assignment: CDR1 ENHRY and CDR2 SYGVKD. CDR3 size: 14 residues. In DNA, the CDR3 is TGTGCCATCAGTGAGTCGGGACAGGGTACGACCCAGTACTTC. Residues: CAISESGQGTTQYF.

There are a few counts of this clonotype. The rearrangement uses TRBV12-5 and TRBJ2-1, with 7 bases fitting TRBD2. The germline V gene has CDR1 LGHNT and CDR2 FRNRAP. Unmatched junction bases numbered 3, after V lost 1 base and J lost 6 bases. The CDR3 consists of 14 residues. CDR3 amino acids: CASGLGLASNEQFF. As DNA, the CDR3 is TGTGCTAGTGGTTTGGGACTAGCAAGCAATGAGCAGTTCTTC.

The sample holds a few counts of this clonotype. V and J are TRBV6-1 and TRBJ2-7; 7 nucleotides align to TRBD1. Unmatched junction bases numbered 10, after V lost 4 bases and J lost 4 bases. This CDR3 is built from 15 residues. Germline V CDR1 and CDR2: MNHNS, SASEGT. DNA of the CDR3: TGTGCCAGCAGTGGACCCGGGACAGAGGGATACGAGCAGTACTTC. Translation gives CASSGPGTEGYEQYF.

The table lists this clonotype with many counts. One end of the junction fails to match germline, which may point to a read error. DNA of the CDR3: TGCGCCAGCAGCCAGGGACTAGCGGCTTACAATGAGCAGTTCTTC. As protein: CASSQGLAAYNEQFF. V and J are TRBV3-1 and TRBJ2-1; TRBD2 aligns across 11 bases. Germline V gene data show CDR1 as LGHDT and CDR2 as YNNKEL (reference sequence). The CDR3 length is 15 residues.

The V and J genes are TRBV7-6 and TRBJ2-1; TRBD2 is a possible D gene (5 bases). The length of the CDR3 is 13 residues. Germline values: CDR1 SGHVS, CDR2 FNYEAQ. The V gene lost 1 base and the J gene lost 8 bases, with 9 bases spanning the gap. This CDR3 reads CASSLGRRDEQFF. For the CDR3, the DNA is TGTGCCAGCAGCTTAGGGAGGCGGGATGAGCAGTTCTTC.

This clonotype was observed a handful of times. This chain joins TRBV11-1 and TRBJ2-5; tentatively, D is TRBD2 (6 bases). The ends were cut back, 5 bases at V and 2 bases at J, with 24 bases in the middle. Germline CDR1 is SGHAT and CDR2 is FQDESV (reference sequence). The CDR3 length is 18 residues. CDR3 DNA sequence: TGTGCCAGCAGCCCACGACGGGACTTTTATCCCCGTCAAGAGACCCAGTACTTC. Translating it yields CASSPRRDFYPRQETQYF.

The chain employs TRBV18 and TRBJ2-7, with 11 bases lining up with TRBD1. This CDR3 comprises 15 residues. Per germline, CDR1 KGHSH and CDR2 LQKENI. With V trimmed by 0 bases and J by 8 bases, 6 bases remained unmatched. This CDR3 reads CASSPPKDRGQQQYF. The DNA for the CDR3 is TGTGCCAGCTCACCACCGAAGGACAGGGGGCAGCAGCAGTACTTC.

The chain recombines TRBV7-9 with TRBJ2-2, with 7 bases identical to TRBD1. Germline V gene lookup returns CDR1 SEHNR and CDR2 FQNEAQ (reference sequence). The CDR3 totals 16 residues. Unmatched junction bases numbered 7, after V lost 3 bases and J lost 3 bases. CDR3 DNA: TGTGCCAGCAGCTTCTTAGGGGACAGCTACACCGGGGAGCTGTTTTTT. This encodes CASSFLGDSYTGELFF.

CDR3 in amino acids: CASSPTVGTRESGNTIYF. The DNA of the CDR3 is TGTGCCAGCAGCCCTACGGTCGGGACACGCGAATCTGGAAACACCATATATTTT. This chain uses TRBV7-6 with TRBJ1-3, with D possibly being TRBD1 (6 bases). CDR3 length: 18 amino acids. The V and J ends lost 5 bases and 1 base respectively, with 21 bases between them. The germline V gene has CDR1 SGHVS and CDR2 FNYEAQ.

This chain joins TRBV6-1 and TRBJ2-7, with 7 positions matching TRBD2. Germline values: CDR1 MNHNS, CDR2 SASEGT. The trim removed 7 bases at V and 3 bases at J, leaving 9 bases unmatched. This CDR3 is 14 amino acids long. The CDR3 sequence: CASTRPGLNYEQYF. CDR3 DNA sequence: TGTGCCAGCACAAGACCGGGACTAAACTACGAGCAGTACTTC.

The genes are TRBV7-9 and TRBJ2-7; TRBD1 agrees at 7 bases. V shed 5 bases and J 4 bases; nucleotides not matched to a gene: 11. The CDR3 spans 15 residues. Per the germline V gene, CDR1 is SEHNR and CDR2 is FQNEAQ (reference sequence). CDR3 region: CASSPSGTAQYEQYF. The DNA of the CDR3 is TGTGCCAGCAGCCCATCCGGGACAGCCCAGTACGAGCAGTACTTC.

This chain connects TRBV5-1 to TRBJ2-7; D not certain. The germline CDR1 and CDR2 sequences are SGHRS and YFSETQ. The CDR3 loop spans 15 amino acids. V dropped 2 bases and J dropped 0 bases, with 12 bases sitting between them. CDR3 loop: CASSFTSASSYEQYF. CDR3 DNA sequence: TGCGCCAGCAGCTTTACCAGCGCTAGCTCCTACGAGCAGTACTTC.

This clonotype was detected only a few times. The chain links TRBV10-3 to TRBJ1-6; 8 bases fit TRBD1. The germline V gene encodes CDR1 ENHRY and CDR2 SYGVKD. With 10 bases clipped from V and 9 bases from J, the junction kept 23 bases outside the gene matches. The CDR3 length is 18 residues. CDR3 sequence: CATSSRDRWDIVGSPLHF. CDR3 DNA sequence: TGTGCCACTTCGTCCCGGGACAGGTGGGACATAGTCGGTTCACCCCTCCACTTT.

This clonotype was observed a few times. The genes are TRBV27 and TRBJ2-1; 7 nucleotides line up with TRBD2. This CDR3 is built from 12 residues. V was pared by 5 bases and J by 9 bases, with 4 bases of the junction left unmatched. Germline V gene sequence: CDR1 MNHEY, CDR2 SMNVEV (reference sequence). The CDR3 DNA reads as TGTGCCAGCAGTAGGAGGGAGGGTGAGCAGTTCTTC. Translation gives CASSRREGEQFF.

This chain joins TRBV10-3 and TRBJ2-2; 8 bases agree with TRBD2. The germline CDR1 and CDR2 sequences are ENHRY and SYGVKD. The junction had 8 bases not matched to a gene; V was cut back by 3 bases and J by 8 bases. The CDR3 covers 15 residues. CDR3 sequence reads: CAISDPGTRSGELFF. The CDR3 DNA sequence: TGTGCCATCAGTGACCCCGGGACTAGGTCAGGGGAGCTGTTTTTT.

This clonotype showed up many times. V gene TRBV7-6 combines with J gene TRBJ2-7; the match to TRBD1 covers 8 bases. The CDR3 is 16 residues long. Losses at the gene ends were 1 base for V and 3 bases for J; bases not matched to a gene: 8. Germline CDR1 SGHVS, CDR2 FNYEAQ. In DNA, the CDR3 is TGTGCCAGCAGCTTAGACAGGGGGGCCCCCGGCTACGAGCAGTACTTC. Protein product: CASSLDRGAPGYEQYF.

This clonotype was seen more than once but under ten times. The chain recombines TRBV2 with TRBJ1-6, with D perhaps TRBD1 (6 bases). V gave up 2 bases and J gave up 0 bases, with 8 bases separating them. The CDR3 is 16 amino acids. Germline loops: CDR1 SNHLY, CDR2 FYNNEI. The CDR3 loop is CASSERGGSYNSPLHF. CDR3 sequence (DNA): TGTGCCAGCAGTGAACGAGGGGGCTCCTATAATTCACCCCTCCACTTT.

The J gene is TRBJ1-1, the V gene TRBV29-1; TRBD1 aligns across 7 bases. The CDR3 has 15 amino acids. With V trimmed by 4 bases and J by 1 base, 9 bases remained unmatched. Germline lookup yields CDR1 SQVTM and CDR2 ANQGSEA. CDR3 nucleotides: TGCAGCGTTGGAGGGATAGGACAGGCGAACACTGAAGCTTTCTTT. This encodes CSVGGIGQANTEAFF.

This clonotype was seen a few times. J is TRBJ2-1 and V is TRBV4-1; D is undetermined. V was clipped by 0 bases and J by 15 bases, with 12 bases between them. Per the germline V gene, CDR1 is MGHRA and CDR2 is YSYEKL. This CDR3 comprises 12 residues. The CDR3 bases are TGCGCCAGCAGCCAAGATAATTTCTTCCGGTTCTTC. As protein: CASSQDNFFRFF.

V usage is TRBV21-1 and J usage is TRBJ2-5; TRBD1, the table's D call, lacks a check against the DNA. TRBV21-1 is an annotated pseudogene. CDR3 length equals 16 residues. The CDR3 nucleotides read TGTGCCAGCAGCAGATCTGTTGACAGGAAACAAGAGACCCAGTACTTC. Translation: CASSRSVDRKQETQYF.

This chain uses TRBV12-3 or TRBV12-4 with TRBJ1-5, with unresolved D. The CDR3 runs 13 residues. V was pared by 7 bases and J by 4 bases, with 11 bases between. The CDR3 reads CASKGSGNQPQHF. DNA for the CDR3: TGTGCCAGCAAAGGGAGTGGGAATCAGCCCCAGCATTTT.

This clonotype was counted only a few times. V and J are TRBV5-1 and TRBJ2-1; 12 nucleotides match TRBD2. The V gene's germline CDR1 is SGHRS and CDR2 YFSETQ. The CDR3 is made up of 14 amino acids. J was trimmed by 6 bases and V by 6 bases; bases with no gene match: 4. CDR3 residues: CASNGLAGTNEQFF. For the CDR3, the DNA is TGCGCCAGCAACGGACTAGCGGGGACCAATGAGCAGTTCTTC.

The rearrangement links TRBV20-1 to TRBJ2-1; D is uncertain. V lost 5 bases and J 3 bases, leaving 14 bases between the germline ends. Germline CDR1 DFQATT, CDR2 SNEGSKA (reference sequence). This CDR3 has 14 residues. The CDR3 loop reads CSAESRYIYNEQFF. The CDR3, as DNA: TGCAGTGCTGAATCCCGCTACATCTACAATGAGCAGTTCTTC.